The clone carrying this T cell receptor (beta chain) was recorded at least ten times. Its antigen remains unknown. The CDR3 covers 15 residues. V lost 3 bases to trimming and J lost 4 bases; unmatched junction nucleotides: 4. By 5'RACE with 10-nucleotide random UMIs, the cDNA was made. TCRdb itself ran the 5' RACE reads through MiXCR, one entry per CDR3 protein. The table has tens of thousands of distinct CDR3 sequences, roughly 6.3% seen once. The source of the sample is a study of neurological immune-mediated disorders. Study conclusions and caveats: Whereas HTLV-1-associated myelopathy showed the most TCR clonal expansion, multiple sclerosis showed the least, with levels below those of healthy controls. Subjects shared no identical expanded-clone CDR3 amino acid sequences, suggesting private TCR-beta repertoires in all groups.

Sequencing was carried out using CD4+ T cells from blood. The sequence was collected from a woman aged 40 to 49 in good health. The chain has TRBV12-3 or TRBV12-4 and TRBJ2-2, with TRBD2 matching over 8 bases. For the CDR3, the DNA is TGTGCCAGCAGTTTTTACAGCGGGAGCACCGGGGAGCTGTTTTTT. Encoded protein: CASSFYSGSTGELFF.